A selection of T cell receptor beta chains follows, all from one sample in a study of shared clonotypes between healthy human individuals. Clones were sequenced by immunoSEQ multiplex PCR, and TCRdb holds only the in-frame ones, with some missing. The data hold about 480,000 clones, with around 79% observed a single time. The specimen was PBMCs. Receptors originate from a woman aged 40-49 years in good health. Some clones in this sample may be carry-over from other donors' samples. The CDR3 runs from the conserved cysteine through the conserved F or W. A D gene is named only where the DNA matches it firmly. Clone size, where shown, is once, few, many, or a class for clones that have expanded.

TRBD1,TRBJ2-7,NA,TRBV15,TGTGCCACCAGCAGAGATGGAGGGACAGGGGCCTACGAGCAGTACTTC,CATSRDGGTGAYEQYF
NA,TRBJ2-6,NA,TRBV29-1,TGCAGCGTTGTCGCCAGGGAGGGGGCCAACGTCCTGACTTTC,CSVVAREGANVLTF
NA,TRBJ1-4,NA,TRBV28,TGTGCCAGCAGTTTAGTAGGGGCGGGTAATGAAAAACTGTTTTTT,CASSLVGAGNEKLFF
NA,TRBJ2-5,NA,TRBV28,TGTGCCAGCAGTTTAAGTGGTAGAAGGGAGACCCAGTACTTC,CASSLSGRRETQYF
TRBD2,TRBJ2-1,NA,TRBV4-2,TGTGCCAGCAGTCCGGGGACTAGCGGGAGGGCCTATAGCTCCTACAATGAGCAGTTCTTC,CASSPGTSGRAYSSYNEQFF
NA,TRBJ1-5,NA,TRBV29-1,TGCAGCAGAAATCAGCCCCAGCATTTT,CSRNQPQHF
NA,TRBJ2-3,NA,TRBV19,TGTGCCAGTAGTACTAGCCCAGATACGCAGTATTTT,CASSTSPDTQYF
NA,TRBJ2-3,NA,TRBV9,TGTGCCAGCAGCCCCATGCGGGGCCCCACAGATACGCAGTATTTT,CASSPMRGPTDTQYF
NA,TRBJ1-1,NA,TRBV28,TGTGCCAGCGACAGCATGAACACTGAAGCTTTCTTT,CASDSMNTEAFF
NA,TRBJ1-6,NA,TRBV7-2,TGTGCCGACGGGTATGGTTCACCCCTCCACTTT,CADGYGSPLHF
NA,TRBJ2-7,NA,TRBV7-3,TGTGCCAGCAGCCCCGGACAGGGGGTGGTTAGCGGGAGGGGGCAGTACTTC,CASSPGQGVVSGRGQYF
NA,TRBJ2-5,NA,TRBV28,TGTGCCAGCAGTTTCTGGGAGTCGGGGGAGACCCAGTACTTC,CASSFWESGETQYF
TRBD1,TRBJ2-1,once,TRBV2,TGTGCCTCACGACAGGGAGTGGTCAATGAGCAGTTCTTC,CASRQGVVNEQFF
NA,TRBJ1-2,NA,TRBV5-4,TGTGCCAGCAGCCGGAGGCCAGAACAAAAGTATGGCTACACCTTC,CASSRRPEQKYGYTF
NA,TRBJ2-1,NA,TRBV10-3,TGTGCCATCAGTGATTCCCAAGGGGGGACAGTGACGTTCTTC,CAISDSQGGTVTFF
NA,TRBJ1-1,NA,TRBV28,TGTGCCAGCAGTCCACCCAGCAGGGGCACTGAAGCTTTCTTT,CASSPPSRGTEAFF
NA,TRBJ2-2,NA,TRBV9,TGTGCCAGCAGCGTGCTTAGCTTTAGAGGCGCCGGGGAGCTGTTTTTT,CASSVLSFRGAGELFF
NA,TRBJ2-1,NA,TRBV4-2,TGTGCCAGCAGCCAAGAAGGGGCAGGCAGGATCCCGTTCTTC,CASSQEGAGRIPFF
TRBD2,TRBJ2-7,NA,TRBV5-4,TGTGCCAGCAGCAGGGGACTAGCCTACGAGCAGTACTTC,CASSRGLAYEQYF
NA,TRBJ2-3,NA,TRBV18,TGTGCCAGCTCACCAGGAGTAACAGATACGCAGTATTTT,CASSPGVTDTQYF
NA,TRBJ2-1,NA,TRBV4-1,TGCGCCAGCAGCCAGTTAGGACGGGAGCAGTTCTTC,CASSQLGREQFF
NA,TRBJ2-2,NA,TRBV28,TGTGCCAGCAGTCGTGTCAAGAACACCGGGGAGCTGTTTTTT,CASSRVKNTGELFF
NA,TRBJ2-5,NA,TRBV5-8,TGTGCCAGCAGCCCCCAGGGGGGCGTAGCAGAGACCCAGTACTTC,CASSPQGGVAETQYF
NA,TRBJ1-1,few,TRBV6-5,TGTGCCAGCAGTCACATGAACACTGAAGCTTTCTTT,CASSHMNTEAFF
TRBD1,TRBJ1-2,NA,TRBV7-8,TGTGCCAGCAGCAAGCGGGACAGTCGCCCCTATGGCTACACCTTC,CASSKRDSRPYGYTF
NA,TRBJ2-1,NA,TRBV19,TGTGCCAGTAGTATATTTAATGAGCAGTTCTTC,CASSIFNEQFF
NA,TRBJ2-1,NA,TRBV7-6,TGTGCCAGCAGCTTAGGGGACCATAATGAGCAGTTCTTC,CASSLGDHNEQFF
TRBD2,TRBJ2-5,NA,TRBV29-1,TGCAGCACTAGTATCGGGGGAGGGGCCGGGGAGACCCAGTACTTC,CSTSIGGGAGETQYF
TRBD2,TRBJ2-3,NA,TRBV7-3,TGTGCCAGCAGCTCCTCGGGTAGCGGGAGATTGACAGATACGCAGTATTTT,CASSSSGSGRLTDTQYF
TRBD2,TRBJ2-5,NA,TRBV7-9,TGTGCCAGCAGCTCACGATTGGGGACTAGACAAGAGACCCAGTACTTC,CASSSRLGTRQETQYF
NA,TRBJ2-5,NA,TRBV4-1,TGCGCCAGCAGCCAAGTCCCGTCGGGGGACGAGACCCAGTACTTC,CASSQVPSGDETQYF
TRBD2,TRBJ2-7,NA,TRBV4-3,TGCGCCAGCAGCCCCCGACTAGCGTCCTCCTACGAGCAGTACTTC,CASSPRLASSYEQYF
NA,TRBJ1-4,NA,TRBV21-1,TGTGCCAGCAGCAAAGTGGCATTGCATGGAGTCAATGAAAAACTGTTTTTT,CASSKVALHGVNEKLFF
NA,TRBJ2-6,many,TRBV18,TGTGCCAGCTCACCCGGAGTACCTGGGGCCAACGTCCTGACTTTC,CASSPGVPGANVLTF
TRBD1,TRBJ2-4,once,TRBV19,TGTGCCAGTAGTGTGACAGGGGGCACGGACATTCAGTACTTC,CASSVTGGTDIQYF
TRBD1,TRBJ1-5,many,TRBV19,TGTGCCAGTAGTACCCCCGGGACAGGGGATCAGCCCCAGCATTTT,CASSTPGTGDQPQHF
NA,TRBJ1-4,NA,TRBV5-4,TGTGCCTTCCGGCAGGCAACTAATGAAAAACTGTTTTTT,CAFRQATNEKLFF
NA,TRBJ2-1,NA,TRBV7-3,TGTGCCAGCAGCTTATGGCAGTGGGATGAGCAGTTCTTC,CASSLWQWDEQFF
TRBD2,TRBJ2-2,NA,TRBV5-6,TGTGCCAGCAGCGCCTCCGGGACTAGCGGGCCGAGAAACACCGGGGAGCTGTTTTTT,CASSASGTSGPRNTGELFF
TRBD2,TRBJ2-5,once,TRBV27,TGTGCCAGCAGTTTCGGACTAGCGGGAGGCGGAGAGACCCAGTACTTC,CASSFGLAGGGETQYF
NA,TRBJ2-7,NA,TRBV5-1,TGCGCCAGCAGCTTGATCAGGGGATACGAGCAGTACTTC,CASSLIRGYEQYF
NA,TRBJ2-1,NA,TRBV7-9,TGTGCCAGCAGCAAAACGTTTGAGGGTCGGACTATGTACAATGAGCAGTTCTTC,CASSKTFEGRTMYNEQFF
TRBD2,TRBJ2-1,few,TRBV7-8,TGTGCCAGCAGCTTAGGACTAGCGGGTTACAATGAGCAGTTCTTC,CASSLGLAGYNEQFF
NA,TRBJ1-1,few,TRBV7-9,TGTGCCAGCAGCCCCCGAGAGGGGGGCTGGACTGAAGCTTTCTTT,CASSPREGGWTEAFF
TRBD2,TRBJ2-2,NA,TRBV6-5,TGTGCCAGCAGTGCGGGAGAGGTGACCGGGGAGCTGTTTTTT,CASSAGEVTGELFF
NA,TRBJ2-7,NA,TRBV6-6,TGTGCCAGCACATCGGGGTTCTACGAGCAGTACTTC,CASTSGFYEQYF
TRBD1,TRBJ2-7,NA,TRBV19,TGTGCCAGTAGTGGAAGCTCGGACAGGGGGCAGTACTTC,CASSGSSDRGQYF
NA,TRBJ2-6,once,TRBV18,TGTGCCAGCTCACCCATAGAGAACTCTGGGGCCAACGTCCTGACTTTC,CASSPIENSGANVLTF
TRBD1,TRBJ1-1,NA,TRBV9,TGTGCCAGCAGCGCCCGGACAGGGGCGGGGAACACTGAAGCTTTCTTT,CASSARTGAGNTEAFF
TRBD1,TRBJ1-4,NA,TRBV19,TGTGCCAGTAGTATAGGAGGAAGAGGGGGCGATGAAAAACTGTTTTTT,CASSIGGRGGDEKLFF
NA,TRBJ2-7,NA,TRBV7-2,TGTGCCAGCAGCCCTAGTGGGATTAGCCTATACGAGCAGTACTTC,CASSPSGISLYEQYF